The rows below give T cell receptor beta chains drawn from one sample of a study of blood T cells in healthy people across ages. TCRdb recomputed calls from the 5' RACE reads with MiXCR, one row per CDR3 protein. The repertoire holds roughly 2 million distinct CDR3 sequences, with around half as singletons. Sequenced material: blood. Source of these receptors: a woman aged 40-49 years in good health. CDR3s include the opening cysteine and the closing phenylalanine or tryptophan. D genes are given only for firm matches. The size of a clone is reported for some rows only, either as once, few or many, or as a class for expanded clones.

.,TRBV7-2,TRBJ2-5,TRBD1,12,CASSWTGGAQYF,TGTGCCAGCAGCTGGACAGGGGGGGCCCAGTACTTC
few,TRBV27,TRBJ1-2,.,14,CASHPGLGWGGYTF,TGTGCCAGTCATCCGGGACTGGGTTGGGGGGGCTACACCTTC
.,TRBV15,TRBJ1-2,.,14,CATSRGRAGAGYTF,TGTGCCACCAGCAGAGGAAGGGCGGGTGCTGGCTACACCTTC
many,TRBV29-1,TRBJ2-5,TRBD1,12,CSLTGGEETQYF,TGCAGCTTGACAGGGGGTGAAGAGACCCAGTACTTC
.,TRBV7-9,TRBJ2-3,TRBD2,18,CASSLAPGLAGGPNTQYF,TGTGCCAGCAGCTTAGCCCCGGGACTAGCGGGGGGGCCTAATACGCAGTATTTT
few,TRBV27,TRBJ2-3,TRBD1,17,CASSLVPGQGGTDTQYF,TGTGCCAGCAGTTTAGTGCCCGGACAGGGAGGCACAGATACGCAGTATTTT
.,TRBV7-8,TRBJ1-2,.,16,CASSLAGLGPLFGYTF,TGTGCCAGCAGCTTAGCTGGTCTGGGGCCCCTATTCGGCTACACCTTC
.,TRBV20-1,TRBJ2-5,TRBD2,17,CSARGLGTSGARETQYF,TGCAGTGCTAGGGGCCTCGGGACTAGCGGGGCCCGGGAGACCCAGTACTTC
few,TRBV5-1,TRBJ2-1,TRBD2,15,CASRLSGGGYNEQFF,TGCGCCAGCAGACTTAGCGGGGGGGGCTACAATGAGCAGTTCTTC
once,TRBV7-9,TRBJ2-1,TRBD1,15,CASSFRQGGNNEQFF,TGTGCCAGCAGTTTTAGACAGGGGGGCAACAATGAGCAGTTCTTC